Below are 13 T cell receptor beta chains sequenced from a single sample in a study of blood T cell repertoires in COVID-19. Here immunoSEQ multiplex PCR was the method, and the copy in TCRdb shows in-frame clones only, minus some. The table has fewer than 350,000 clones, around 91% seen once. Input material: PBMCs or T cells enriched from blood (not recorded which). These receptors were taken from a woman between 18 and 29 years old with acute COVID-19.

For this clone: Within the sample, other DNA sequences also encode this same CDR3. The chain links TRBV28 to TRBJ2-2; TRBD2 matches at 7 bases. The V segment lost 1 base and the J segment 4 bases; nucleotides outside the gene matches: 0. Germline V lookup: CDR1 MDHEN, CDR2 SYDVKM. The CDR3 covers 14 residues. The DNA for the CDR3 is TGTGCCAGCAGTTTATCGGGAGGCACCGGGGAGCTGTTTTTT. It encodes CASSLSGGTGELFF. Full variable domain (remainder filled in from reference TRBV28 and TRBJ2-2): DVKVTQSSRYLVKRTGEKVFLECVQDMDHENMFWYRQDPGLGLRLIYFSYDVKMKEKGDIPEGYSVSREKKERFSLILESASTNQTSMYLCASSLSGGTGELFFGEGSRLTVL.

CDR3: CASSYSVQVTTGELFF. Here the CDR3 DNA reads TGTGCCAGCAGTTACTCTGTACAGGTTACCACCGGGGAGCTGTTTTTT. The chain joins TRBV6-6 to TRBJ2-2, with D perhaps TRBD1 (5 bases). V lost 0 bases, J lost 4 bases, and 12 bases lay in between. The V gene's germline CDR1 is MNHNY and CDR2 SVGAGI (reference sequence). The CDR3 is made up of 16 amino acids.

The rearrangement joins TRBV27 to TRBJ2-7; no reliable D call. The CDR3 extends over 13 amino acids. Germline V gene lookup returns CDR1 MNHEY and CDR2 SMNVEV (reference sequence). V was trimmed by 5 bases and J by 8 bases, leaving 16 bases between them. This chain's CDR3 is CASSIKGPGQQYF. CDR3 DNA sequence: TGTGCCAGCAGTATCAAAGGTCCGGGTCAGCAGTACTTC.

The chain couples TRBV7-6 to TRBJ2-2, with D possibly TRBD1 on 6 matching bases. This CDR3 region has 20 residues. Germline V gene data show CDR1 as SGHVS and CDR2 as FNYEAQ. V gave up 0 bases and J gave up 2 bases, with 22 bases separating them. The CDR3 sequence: CASSLARWSLGAINTGELFF. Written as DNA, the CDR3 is TGTGCCAGCAGCTTAGCGCGTTGGTCTCTGGGGGCTATTAACACCGGGGAGCTGTTTTTT.

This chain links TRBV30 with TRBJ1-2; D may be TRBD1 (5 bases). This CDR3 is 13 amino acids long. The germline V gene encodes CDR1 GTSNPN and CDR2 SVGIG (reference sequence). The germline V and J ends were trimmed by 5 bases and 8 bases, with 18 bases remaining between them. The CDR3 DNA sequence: TGTGCCTGGGAGGGGATAAGGGGTTCCGGCTACACCTTC. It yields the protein CAWEGIRGSGYTF.

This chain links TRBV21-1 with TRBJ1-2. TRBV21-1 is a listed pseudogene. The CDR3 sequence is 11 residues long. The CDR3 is CASTVRYGYTF. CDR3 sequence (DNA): TGTGCCAGCACGGTTCGCTATGGCTACACCTTC.

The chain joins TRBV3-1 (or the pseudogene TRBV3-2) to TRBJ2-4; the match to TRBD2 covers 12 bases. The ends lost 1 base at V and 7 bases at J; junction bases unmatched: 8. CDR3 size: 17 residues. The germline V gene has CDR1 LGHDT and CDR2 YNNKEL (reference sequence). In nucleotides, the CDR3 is TGTGCCAGCAGCCAAGGTAGGCTAGCGGGAGGGCGGAACATTCAGTACTTC. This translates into CASSQGRLAGGRNIQYF.

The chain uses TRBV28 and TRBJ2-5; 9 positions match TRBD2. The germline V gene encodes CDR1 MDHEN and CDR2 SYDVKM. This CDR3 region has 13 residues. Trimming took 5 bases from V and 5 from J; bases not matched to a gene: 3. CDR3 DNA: TGTGCCAGCAGTGCGGGAGGGCGTGAGACCCAGTACTTC. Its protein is CASSAGGRETQYF.

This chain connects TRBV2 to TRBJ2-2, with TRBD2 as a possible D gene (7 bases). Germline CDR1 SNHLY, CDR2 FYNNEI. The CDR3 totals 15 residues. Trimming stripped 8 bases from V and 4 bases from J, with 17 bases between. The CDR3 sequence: CASGGAYPGTGELFF. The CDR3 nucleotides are TGTGCCAGCGGGGGGGCCTACCCCGGCACCGGGGAGCTGTTTTTT.

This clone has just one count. The CDR3 is CAWSVQSSGGYTF. CDR3 nucleotides: TGTGCCTGGAGTGTACAAAGCAGCGGCGGCTACACCTTC. This rearrangement joins TRBV30 to TRBJ1-2; D is undetermined. CDR3 length equals 13 residues. V was shortened by 0 bases and J by 8 bases, with 13 bases between the two germline ends. The germline V gene encodes CDR1 GTSNPN and CDR2 SVGIG (reference sequence). The full variable domain, its missing parts supplied by reference TRBV30 and TRBJ1-2, is SQTIHQWPATLVQPVGSPLSLECTVEGTSNPNLYWYRQAAGRGLQLLFYSVGIGQISSEVPQNLSASRPQDRQFILSSKKLLLSDSGFYLCAWSVQSSGGYTFGSGTRLTVV.

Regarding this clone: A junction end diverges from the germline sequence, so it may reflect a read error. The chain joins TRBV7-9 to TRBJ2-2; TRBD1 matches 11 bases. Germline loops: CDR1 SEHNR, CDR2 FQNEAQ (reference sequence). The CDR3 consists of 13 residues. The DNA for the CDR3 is TGTGCCGGCAGGACAGGGGGCCCCGGGGAGCTGTTTTTT. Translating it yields CAGRTGGPGELFF.

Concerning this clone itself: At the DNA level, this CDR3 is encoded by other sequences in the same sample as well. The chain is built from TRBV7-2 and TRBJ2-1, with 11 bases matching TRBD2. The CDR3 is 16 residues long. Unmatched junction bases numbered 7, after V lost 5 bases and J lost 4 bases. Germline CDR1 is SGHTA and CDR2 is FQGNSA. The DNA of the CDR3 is TGTGCCAGCAGCCCAAGACTAGCGGGACCTTACAATGAGCAGTTCTTC. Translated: CASSPRLAGPYNEQFF.

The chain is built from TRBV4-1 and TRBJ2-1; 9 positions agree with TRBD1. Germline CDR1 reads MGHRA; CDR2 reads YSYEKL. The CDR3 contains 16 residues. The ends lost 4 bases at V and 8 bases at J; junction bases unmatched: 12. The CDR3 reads CASSRAPGQGYDEQFF. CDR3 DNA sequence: TGCGCCAGCAGCCGAGCTCCGGGACAGGGTTACGATGAGCAGTTCTTC.